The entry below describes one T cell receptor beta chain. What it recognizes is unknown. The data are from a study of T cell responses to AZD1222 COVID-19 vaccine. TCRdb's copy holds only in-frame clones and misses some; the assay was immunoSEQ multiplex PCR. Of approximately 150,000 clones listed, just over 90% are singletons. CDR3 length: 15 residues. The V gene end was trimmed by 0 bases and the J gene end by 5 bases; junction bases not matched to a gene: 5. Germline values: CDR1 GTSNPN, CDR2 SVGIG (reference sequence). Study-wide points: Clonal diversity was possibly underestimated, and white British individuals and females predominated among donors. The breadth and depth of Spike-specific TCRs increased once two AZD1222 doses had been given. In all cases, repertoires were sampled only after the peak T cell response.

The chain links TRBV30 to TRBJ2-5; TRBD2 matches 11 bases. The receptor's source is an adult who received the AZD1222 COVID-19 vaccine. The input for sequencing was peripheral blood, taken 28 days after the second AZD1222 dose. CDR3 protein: CAWSVLAGAGETQYF. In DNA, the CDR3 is TGTGCCTGGAGTGTACTAGCGGGGGCCGGTGAGACCCAGTACTTC.